This TCR beta chain was observed in a study of T cell repertoires in cytomegalovirus infection. Study as a whole: Public TCR beta signatures indicated both CMV infection and matching HLA type.

This CDR3 region has 14 residues. The V gene's germline CDR1 is SGHTA and CDR2 FQGNSA. V shed 6 bases and J shed 2 bases, with 11 bases lying between them. TCRdb analysed the reads with MiXCR anew, one entry per CDR3 protein. Of approximately 300,000 distinct CDR3 sequences listed, 25% to 30% are singletons. The study's findings and limits: In two of eight donors, the top clonotype was HLA-C-restricted CMV-specific. There were carriers of CMV plus the relevant HLA, and cumulative public TCR beta family frequency identified them.

A remark on this clonotype: Antigen unknown. It may be a read error: a sequence one base away is much more abundant.

The chain is built from TRBV7-2 and TRBJ1-5, with TRBD1 as a possible D gene (5 bases). The receptor's source is a human donor in good health (CMV status not recorded). Some clones in this sample may be carry-over from other donors' samples. The sequences come from cultured PBMCs, collected from culture after CMV antigen stimulation. This CDR3 reads CASSGGCGNQPQHF. For the CDR3, the DNA is TGTGCCAGCAGTGGGGGGTGTGGCAATCAGCCCCAGCATTTT.